This T cell receptor beta chain was captured by sequencing in a study of T cell repertoires in cytomegalovirus infection. MiXCR, applied by TCRdb to the reads, yields one record per CDR3 protein. This repertoire shows around 450,000 distinct CDR3 sequences, around 11% found once; its top ten account for more than 8.5%. This clonotype has a handful of counts. The germline V gene has CDR1 SGHAT and CDR2 FQNNGV. The V gene lost 3 bases and the J gene lost 1 base, with 11 bases spanning the gap. This CDR3 has 15 residues. The sequencing input was PBMCs. The chain links TRBV11-2 to TRBJ2-3, with no clear D. This receptor was taken from a human donor in good health (CMV status not recorded). Some clones in this sample may be carry-over from other donors' samples. The CDR3 region has the DNA TGTGCCAGCAGCTTCGCGACGGGCGGCACAGATACGCAGTATTTT. This encodes CASSFATGGTDTQYF.